Listed here are 11 T cell receptor beta chains from one sample, sequenced in a study of PD-1 blockade in classical Hodgkin lymphoma. TCRdb keeps only in-frame clones here, not all; method: immunoSEQ multiplex PCR. This sample yields about 46,000 clones, of which about 75% are seen a single time; about an eighth belongs to the top ten. Time point specified: cycle 4 day 1 (C4D1), after more than 5 weeks of nivolumab. Brentuximab vedotin exposure varied among the patients, all of whom had relapsed after autologous stem cell transplantation. Sequences were derived from peripheral blood mononuclear cells (PBMCs), sampled before the fourth cycle of nivolumab. The source is a human donor with classical Hodgkin lymphoma.

This chain links TRBV7-6 with TRBJ1-1; D call uncertain. In germline, CDR1 is SGHVS, CDR2 FNYEAQ. The CDR3 runs 16 residues. V lost 1 base and J lost 7, with 19 bases in between. The CDR3 sequence is CASSLVELEGSREAFF. As DNA, the CDR3 is TGTGCCAGCAGCTTAGTCGAGCTGGAGGGTTCCCGTGAAGCTTTCTTT.

This clone has only one observation. The rearrangement joins TRBV18 to TRBJ2-3; possible D gene TRBD2, 7 bases. Germline CDR1 and CDR2: KGHSH and LQKENI. CDR3 size: 16 residues. V lost 0 bases to trimming and J lost 2 bases, with 12 bases between them. In DNA form, the CDR3 reads TGTGCCAGCTCACCACCGGGGGGGCATCACACAGATACGCAGTATTTT. Its protein is CASSPPGGHHTDTQYF.

The chain employs TRBV14 and TRBJ2-3; no firm D call. V lost 1 base and J 5 bases, leaving 10 bases between the germline ends. The CDR3 length is 14 residues. Germline-derived CDR1 and CDR2 are SGHDN and FVKESK. CDR3 amino acids: CASSQGGSGDTQYF. For the CDR3, the DNA is TGTGCCAGCAGCCAAGGCGGTTCTGGAGATACGCAGTATTTT. The full variable domain, with the rest looked up from reference TRBV14 and TRBJ2-3, is EAGVTQFPSHSVIEKGQTVTLRCDPISGHDNLYWYRRVMGKEIKFLLHFVKESKQDESGMPNNRFLAERTGGTYSTLKVQPAELEDSGVYFCASSQGGSGDTQYFGPGTRLTVL.

This chain uses TRBV7-2 with TRBJ1-2; D ambiguous. Per germline, CDR1 SGHTA and CDR2 FQGNSA. The CDR3 runs to 14 residues. V lost 6 bases to trimming and J lost 2 bases, with 13 bases between them. CDR3 bases: TGTGCCAGCAGTCCAGGAGTAAGCAACTATGGCTACACCTTC. This encodes CASSPGVSNYGYTF. The full variable domain, its missing parts supplied by reference TRBV7-2 and TRBJ1-2, is GAGVSQSPSNKVTEKGKDVELRCDPISGHTALYWYRQSLGQGLEFLIYFQGNSAPDKSGLPSDRFSAERTGGSVSTLTIQRTQQEDSAVYLCASSPGVSNYGYTFGSGTRLTVV.

The rearrangement links TRBV14 to TRBJ2-7, with D uncertain. CDR3 length: 17 amino acids. Germline CDR1 and CDR2: SGHDN and FVKESK. V was shortened by 5 bases and J by 3 bases, with 23 bases between the two germline ends. The CDR3 loop is CASSTDPGLHRGYEQYF. The CDR3 DNA reads TGTGCCAGCAGCACGGACCCAGGTTTGCACAGAGGCTACGAGCAGTACTTC.

The chain links TRBV29-1 to TRBJ1-1; 10 positions match TRBD1. With 2 bases clipped from V and 4 bases from J, the junction kept 1 base outside the gene matches. Looked up from germline, CDR1 is SQVTM and CDR2 is ANQGSEA. The CDR3 is 13 residues long. CDR3: CSVERTGGTEAFF. The CDR3 DNA reads TGCAGCGTTGAACGGACAGGGGGCACTGAAGCTTTCTTT.

V and J are TRBV29-1 and TRBJ2-7; weak D call: TRBD1 (6 bases). This CDR3 contains 15 residues. V was pared by 4 bases and J by 4 bases, with 20 bases between. Germline CDR1 SQVTM, CDR2 ANQGSEA. CDR3 in amino acids: CSVGGPGRDIYEQYF. As DNA, the CDR3 is TGCAGCGTTGGGGGGCCGGGACGGGACATTTACGAGCAGTACTTC.

The chain has TRBV21-1 and TRBJ2-4; the table assigns TRBD1, which was not confirmed against the DNA. TRBV21-1 is noted as a pseudogene. The CDR3 totals 18 residues. As DNA, the CDR3 is TGTGCCAGCAGCAAAGAGTGTGGGGGCGACAATGCCAAAAACATTCAGTACTTC. The encoded protein is CASSKECGGDNAKNIQYF.

The J gene is TRBJ2-5, the V gene TRBV7-2, with a weak D call TRBD1 (5 bases). The germline V gene has CDR1 SGHTA and CDR2 FQGNSA. Trimming cost V 3 bases and J 1 base, with 9 bases left between them. The CDR3 extends over 14 amino acids. In DNA, the CDR3 is TGTGCCAGCAGCTTTTATCAGGGCCAAGAGACCCAGTACTTC. Translation gives CASSFYQGQETQYF.

The chain uses TRBV28 and TRBJ1-5; 9 bases match TRBD1. Per the germline V gene, CDR1 is MDHEN and CDR2 is SYDVKM. V lost 3 bases and J lost 4; bases outside the gene matches: 7. The CDR3 covers 16 residues. The chain's CDR3 is CASSFRAGQGNQPQHF. The CDR3 nucleotides read TGTGCCAGCAGTTTTCGCGCCGGACAGGGGAATCAGCCCCAGCATTTT. Based on the CDR3 plus reference TRBV28 and TRBJ1-5, the full variable domain is DVKVTQSSRYLVKRTGEKVFLECVQDMDHENMFWYRQDPGLGLRLIYFSYDVKMKEKGDIPEGYSVSREKKERFSLILESASTNQTSMYLCASSFRAGQGNQPQHFGDGTRLSIL.

The sample holds a few counts of this clone. This chain uses TRBV5-1 with TRBJ1-4, with D tentatively TRBD1 (5 bases). Germline V gene lookup returns CDR1 SGHRS and CDR2 YFSETQ. Between the trimmed V and J ends, which lost 1 base and 0 bases, there was a span of 19 bases. CDR3 length equals 19 residues. In nucleotides, the CDR3 is TGCGCCAGCAGCTTGCGGGGACTCCCAGCCCGACCAACTAATGAAAAACTGTTTTTT. Protein: CASSLRGLPARPTNEKLFF.